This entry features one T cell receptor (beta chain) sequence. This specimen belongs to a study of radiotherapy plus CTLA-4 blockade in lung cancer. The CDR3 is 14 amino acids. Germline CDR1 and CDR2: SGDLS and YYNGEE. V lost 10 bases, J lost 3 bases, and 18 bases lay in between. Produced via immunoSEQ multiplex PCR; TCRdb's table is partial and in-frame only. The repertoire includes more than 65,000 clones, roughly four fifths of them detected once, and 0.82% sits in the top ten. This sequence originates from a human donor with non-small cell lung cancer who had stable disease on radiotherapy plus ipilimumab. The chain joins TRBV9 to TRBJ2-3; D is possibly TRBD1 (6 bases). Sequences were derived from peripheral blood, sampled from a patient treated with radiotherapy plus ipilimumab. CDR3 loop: CAGGTGRETDTQYF. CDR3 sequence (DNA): TGTGCCGGGGGAACAGGGAGAGAGACAGATACGCAGTATTTT.